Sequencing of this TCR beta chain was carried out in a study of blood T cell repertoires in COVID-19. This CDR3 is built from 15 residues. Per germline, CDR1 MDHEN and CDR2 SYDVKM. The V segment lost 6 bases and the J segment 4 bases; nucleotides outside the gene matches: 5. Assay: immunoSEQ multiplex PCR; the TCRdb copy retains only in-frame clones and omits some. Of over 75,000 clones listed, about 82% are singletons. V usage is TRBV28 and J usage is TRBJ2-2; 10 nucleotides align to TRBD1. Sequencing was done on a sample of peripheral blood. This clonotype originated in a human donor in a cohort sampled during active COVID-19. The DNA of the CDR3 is TGTGCCAGCAGAACCGGGACAGGGGCCACCGGGGAGCTGTTTTTT. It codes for CASRTGTGATGELFF.